These 24 T cell receptor beta chains originate from one sample sequenced in a study of shared clonotypes between healthy human individuals. Data came from immunoSEQ multiplex PCR; TCRdb stores just in-frame clones and leaves some out. The sample carries around 700,000 clones, around 72% recorded once. Source material: memory CD4+ T cells sorted from blood. Specified subset: CD45RA-negative fraction. Receptors originate from a woman under 40 in good health.

This sequence joins TRBV7-2 and TRBJ2-7; 8 bases align to TRBD2. Germline V gives CDR1 SGHTA, CDR2 FQGNSA. The CDR3 covers 15 residues. The V and J ends lost 0 bases and 2 bases, in that order; junction bases with no gene match: 3. CDR3 sequence (DNA): TGTGCCAGCAGCTTAGCGACTAGCGAGACCTACGAGCAGTACTTC. Encoded protein: CASSLATSETYEQYF.

The J gene is TRBJ2-5, the V gene TRBV5-1; 7 positions agree with TRBD2. Per the germline V gene, CDR1 is SGHRS and CDR2 is YFSETQ. Losses at the gene ends were 6 bases for V and 4 bases for J; bases not matched to a gene: 12. This CDR3 has 15 amino acids. CDR3 amino acids: CASKVGGSHRETQYF. CDR3 nucleotide sequence: TGCGCCAGCAAAGTTGGCGGGAGTCACAGAGAGACCCAGTACTTC.

V gene TRBV7-9 combines with J gene TRBJ1-5, with no clear D. This CDR3 region has 15 residues. Germline CDR1 reads SEHNR; CDR2 reads FQNEAQ (reference sequence). Trimming took 2 bases from V and 0 from J, leaving 8 bases between them. CDR3 amino acids: CASSLNSGSNQPQHF. Written as DNA, the CDR3 is TGTGCCAGCAGCTTAAATAGCGGTAGCAATCAGCCCCAGCATTTT.

The chain carries TRBV28 and TRBJ2-4, with TRBD1 as a possible D gene (5 bases). V dropped 7 bases and J dropped 2 bases, with 6 bases sitting between them. Germline CDR1 MDHEN, CDR2 SYDVKM. CDR3 size: 12 residues. Here the CDR3 reads CASTGSKNIQYF. Here the CDR3 DNA reads TGTGCCAGCACAGGGTCCAAAAACATTCAGTACTTC.

The chain has TRBV7-6 and TRBJ2-7, with 11 nucleotides matching TRBD1. Trimming removed 4 bases from V and 7 bases from J; junction bases left unmatched: 9. CDR3 length: 15 amino acids. Germline assignment: CDR1 SGHVS and CDR2 FNYEAQ. CDR3 DNA sequence: TGTGCCAGCAGCTCCCCCCGGACAGGGGGCCATGAGCAGTACTTC. This codes for CASSSPRTGGHEQYF. Based on the CDR3 plus reference TRBV7-6 and TRBJ2-7, the full variable domain is GAGVSQSPRYKVTKRGQDVALRCDPISGHVSLYWYRQALGQGPEFLTYFNYEAQQDKSGLPNDRFSAERPEGSISTLTIQRTEQRDSAMYRCASSSPRTGGHEQYFGPGTRLTVT.

The V call is TRBV27, the J call TRBJ1-3; TRBD1 might be the D (5 bases). The CDR3 covers 17 residues. The germline gives CDR1 MNHEY, CDR2 SMNVEV (reference sequence). CDR3 bases: TGTGCTCAGCCTTGCCCAGGAGAAGGGGCGCGTGGAAACACCATATATTTT. This sequence encodes CAQPCPGEGARGNTIYF.

J is TRBJ1-1 and V is TRBV18, with D hard to call. The CDR3 consists of 13 residues. The germline V gene has CDR1 KGHSH and CDR2 LQKENI. Deletions cut 3 bases from V and 10 bases from J, with 15 bases between. The CDR3 bases are TGTGCCAGCTCACCTTTGGGGAGTGGAGGAGCTTTCTTT. It yields the protein CASSPLGSGGAFF.

J is TRBJ2-7 and V is TRBV2; D call uncertain. Germline V gives CDR1 SNHLY, CDR2 FYNNEI. V lost 6 bases, J lost 0 bases, and 12 bases lay in between. The length of the CDR3 is 14 residues. The CDR3: CASRDVGGSYEQYF. The CDR3 DNA sequence: TGTGCCAGCAGGGATGTGGGCGGCTCCTACGAGCAGTACTTC.

The genes are TRBV2 and TRBJ2-1; 9 bases map to TRBD2. The CDR3 loop spans 17 amino acids. Trimming at V came to 5 bases and at J to 9 bases, leaving 17 bases not matched to a gene. Germline V gene data show CDR1 as SNHLY and CDR2 as FYNNEI. CDR3 DNA: TGTGCCAGCAGTTCCTTCCAGACTAGCGGAAGCACGGGTGAGCAGTTCTTC. It is translated as CASSSFQTSGSTGEQFF. The full variable domain, with the rest looked up from reference TRBV2 and TRBJ2-1, is EPEVTQTPSHQVTQMGQEVILRCVPISNHLYFYWYRQILGQKVEFLVSFYNNEISEKSEIFDDQFSVERPDGSNFTLKIRSTKLEDSAMYFCASSSFQTSGSTGEQFFGPGTRLTVL.

The CDR3, as DNA: TGTGCCAGCAGCTTGGTCGAACAGGGGAAACTGTTTTTT. This gives the protein CASSLVEQGKLFF. The chain uses TRBV5-4 and TRBJ1-4, with 7 bases lining up with TRBD1. With V trimmed by 0 bases and J by 11 bases, 4 bases remained unmatched. Germline-derived CDR1 and CDR2 are SGHNT and YYREEE (reference sequence). The CDR3 contains 13 residues.

This clone was picked up a small number of times. The rearrangement uses TRBV11-2 and TRBJ1-1, with D maybe TRBD1 (5 bases). Germline lookup yields CDR1 SGHAT and CDR2 FQNNGV. V lost 4 bases, J lost 4 bases, and 16 bases lay in between. CDR3 size: 15 residues. The CDR3 bases are TGTGCCAGCAGCTCACCGGGACGACCAACCACTGAAGCTTTCTTT. Its protein product is CASSSPGRPTTEAFF.

The gene calls are TRBV18 and TRBJ2-2; a possible D gene is TRBD1 (6 bases). The CDR3 is 13 amino acids. Trimming took off 4 bases at V and 6 bases at J, with 9 bases between the two ends. Germline CDR1 and CDR2: KGHSH and LQKENI. The CDR3 protein is CASSQGDPGELFF. For the CDR3, the DNA is TGTGCCAGCTCACAGGGGGACCCCGGGGAGCTGTTTTTT.

V usage is TRBV7-9 and J usage is TRBJ1-4, with 8 bases lining up with TRBD1. CDR3 length: 15 residues. Germline V gives CDR1 SEHNR, CDR2 FQNEAQ (reference sequence). Germline trimming cut 5 bases from V and 5 bases from J; bases unmatched to any gene: 7. DNA for the CDR3: TGTGCCAGCAGCCCATCGACAGGGGAAAATGAAAAACTGTTTTTT. It specifies CASSPSTGENEKLFF.

This chain connects TRBV2 to TRBJ1-2, with a possible D match to TRBD1 (5 bases). V was pared by 6 bases and J by 10 bases, with 18 bases between. Germline V gives CDR1 SNHLY, CDR2 FYNNEI. The CDR3 extends over 13 amino acids. The CDR3 is CASSSGSLTVYTF. The CDR3 DNA sequence: TGTGCCAGCAGCAGCGGGAGCCTGACAGTCTACACCTTC.

Only a few counts were recorded for this clone. The chain carries TRBV7-6 and TRBJ2-5; D possibly corresponds to TRBD1 (7 bases). Per the germline V gene, CDR1 is SGHVS and CDR2 is FNYEAQ. Between the trimmed V and J ends, which lost 5 bases and 5 bases, there was a span of 21 bases. The CDR3 contains 16 residues. CDR3 sequence reads: CASSPQRGQGGETQYF. The CDR3 bases are TGTGCCAGCAGCCCACAGAGGGGGCAAGGGGGGGAGACCCAGTACTTC.

The chain recombines TRBV28 with TRBJ2-7, with 7 bases matching TRBD2. V lost 7 bases and J lost 2; bases outside the gene matches: 5. Germline loops: CDR1 MDHEN, CDR2 SYDVKM. The CDR3 totals 13 residues. The chain's CDR3 is CASKLAITYEQYF. CDR3 in DNA: TGTGCCAGCAAACTAGCGATTACCTACGAGCAGTACTTC.

The chain employs TRBV28 and TRBJ1-1; no clear D gene. V was cut by 4 bases and J by 2 bases, with 5 bases left in between. The CDR3 length is 12 residues. Per germline, CDR1 MDHEN and CDR2 SYDVKM. Here the CDR3 reads CASSSANTEAFF. DNA of the CDR3: TGTGCCAGCAGTTCGGCCAACACTGAAGCTTTCTTT.

The V call is TRBV5-6, the J call TRBJ2-2, with TRBD2 matching over 11 bases. This CDR3 comprises 17 residues. Germline V gene data show CDR1 as SGHDT and CDR2 as YYEEEE. V trimming: 1 base; J trimming: 2 bases; junction bases outside the gene matches: 4. The CDR3 is CASSLIGLAGNTGELFF. In DNA, the CDR3 is TGTGCCAGCAGCTTGATCGGACTAGCGGGCAACACCGGGGAGCTGTTTTTT.

The DNA of the CDR3 is TGCAGCACCGGACAATTACACAGTACGCAGTATTTT. Translated: CSTGQLHSTQYF. The chain recombines TRBV29-1 with TRBJ2-3; D perhaps matches TRBD1 (5 bases). CDR3 length: 12 amino acids. Germline V gene data show CDR1 as SQVTM and CDR2 as ANQGSEA. The V end lost 8 bases, the J end lost 8 bases, and 17 bases lay between the germline ends.

This clone has at least ten counts. The rearrangement links TRBV6-6 to TRBJ2-3; weak D call: TRBD1 (6 bases). V was shortened by 8 bases and J by 1 base, with 10 bases between the two germline ends. From germline, CDR1 is MNHNY and CDR2 SVGAGI (reference sequence). CDR3 length equals 13 residues. CDR3 sequence: CASQGLGTDTQYF. In nucleotides, the CDR3 is TGTGCCAGCCAGGGGCTAGGCACAGATACGCAGTATTTT.

This clone has just a few counts. V and J are TRBV5-1 and TRBJ2-1; D not resolved. CDR1 is SGHRS, CDR2 YFSETQ, per germline. The V end was cut by 0 bases, the J end by 7 bases, with 8 bases between. The CDR3 has 13 residues. CDR3 sequence reads: CASSLGVMNEQFF. The CDR3 DNA is TGCGCCAGCAGCTTGGGAGTCATGAATGAGCAGTTCTTC.

This rearrangement joins TRBV5-1 to TRBJ2-2; possibly TRBD1 or TRBD2 for D (5 bases each). Trimming pared 1 base from V and 1 base from J, leaving 17 bases between. CDR1 SGHRS and CDR2 YFSETQ come from the germline V gene. This CDR3 region has 18 residues. Written as DNA, the CDR3 is TGCGCCAGCAGCTTGAACTCCGGGACCCAAGGGAACACCGGGGAGCTGTTTTTT. This sequence encodes CASSLNSGTQGNTGELFF.

This chain joins TRBV5-1 and TRBJ1-1; TRBD1 might be the D (5 bases). V was pared by 0 bases and J by 1 base, with 16 bases between. In germline, CDR1 is SGHRS, CDR2 YFSETQ. The CDR3 length is 17 residues. The CDR3, as DNA: TGCGCCAGCAGCTTGGCCGATTCGTCAGGGAAGAACACTGAAGCTTTCTTT. It yields the protein CASSLADSSGKNTEAFF.

This chain connects TRBV30 to TRBJ2-2; a weak D match, TRBD2 (5 bases). In germline, CDR1 is GTSNPN, CDR2 SVGIG (reference sequence). This CDR3 is 16 amino acids long. The V end was cut by 6 bases, the J end by 1 base, with 18 bases between. CDR3 loop: CACRIGGGLNTGELFF. The DNA for the CDR3 is TGTGCCTGCAGGATTGGAGGTGGGCTGAACACCGGGGAGCTGTTTTTT.